This T cell receptor (beta chain) is from a study of T-cell reconstitution after alpha-beta-depleted transplantation in children. Study-wide points: A year had passed since transplant, and T-cell counts and diversity by then came mostly from newly produced T cells. Recipient T cells and thymic progenitors that survived were the source of the high TCRbeta diversity seen at day 60 in some patients. The origin of alpha-beta T cells about two months after transplant was reportedly several hundred expanded graft clones.

This clonotype was seen ten or more times. Its target is not known. Unique molecular identifiers tagged the TCRbeta library. In TCRdb, the PCR reads were re-called with MiXCR into one record per CDR3 protein. The sample holds tens of thousands of distinct CDR3 sequences; roughly 5% are singletons and the top ten take around 31%. Germline CDR1 reads SGHAT; CDR2 reads FQNNGV. This CDR3 has 12 residues. V was clipped by 8 bases and J by 6 bases, with 10 bases between them. The sequence derives from a female patient between 2 and 15 years old who had a stem cell transplant for aplastic anemia, so the T cells may come from the graft donor. This specimen was PBMCs, mostly from graft donor cells, taken 60 days after TCRalphabeta/CD19-depleted stem cell transplant. This sequence joins TRBV11-2 and TRBJ2-2; a possible D gene is TRBD2 (6 bases). The CDR3 DNA follows: TGTGCCAGCGCTGGAGGGCCCGGGGAGCTGTTTTTT. Translation gives CASAGGPGELFF.